This T cell receptor beta chain was captured in a study of post-analysis software for immune sequencing data. Study information: Relapsing-remitting, secondary progressive and progressive-relapsing multiple sclerosis courses were included. Study-level findings and limits: Higher frequency in patients than in controls was seen for about five TRBV segments, with TRBV5-6, TRBV5-1 and TRBV20-1 among them. By F measure, strong co-clustering occurred among samples prepared in the same batch. Normalized Chao1 diversity was significantly reduced in patients versus controls.

On this clonotype: Its cognate antigen is unknown.

Built from TCR beta cDNA, the libraries had unique molecular identifiers in them. The source material, roughly 0.9 to 11 million T cells, gave rise to 450,000 to 550,000 cDNA molecules. TCRdb reprocessed the PCR reads with MiXCR, giving one entry per CDR3 protein. This sample has about 540,000 distinct CDR3 sequences, with around a third found just once. CDR3 length equals 20 residues. V dropped 4 bases and J dropped 1 base, with 25 bases sitting between them. CDR1 and CDR2 (germline): ENHRY, SYGVKD. The TCR originated in a girl under 18 with multiple sclerosis. Sequencing was performed on blood. This rearrangement joins TRBV10-3 to TRBJ1-4; weak D call: TRBD1 (5 bases). CDR3 sequence (DNA): TGTGCCATCAGTGGGTCGAGAGGCCGGGGGTCTTCTGGAACTAATGAAAAACTGTTTTTT. Translating it yields CAISGSRGRGSSGTNEKLFF.